The 18 T cell receptor beta chains given below trace back to one sample, sequenced in a study of technical replicates of blood from a few donors. Clones were read by immunoSEQ multiplex PCR, and TCRdb kept only the in-frame ones, dropping some. The data hold 95,000 or so clones, with 85% to 95% observed a single time. Sequencing was done on a sample of T cells isolated from PBMCs. The receptor source for this set is a human donor in good health.

The V call is TRBV4-2, the J call TRBJ2-1, with 7 bases identical to TRBD2. With V trimmed by 0 bases and J by 2 bases, 4 bases remained unmatched. Germline values: CDR1 LGHNA, CDR2 YNFKEQ. The CDR3 has 16 residues. DNA for the CDR3: TGTGCCAGCAGCCAAGATCCAGCGGGGACCTACAATGAGCAGTTCTTC. It is translated as CASSQDPAGTYNEQFF.

This chain connects TRBV27 to TRBJ2-2, with 7 bases that match TRBD1. The J segment lost 0 bases and the V segment lost 0 bases, leaving 10 bases of the junction unmatched. Germline values: CDR1 MNHEY, CDR2 SMNVEV (reference sequence). This CDR3 is 19 amino acids long. The CDR3 DNA is TGTGCCAGCAGTTTATCCGGACAGGCCCTTCCCTCGAACACCGGGGAGCTGTTTTTT. Its protein is CASSLSGQALPSNTGELFF.

The chain employs TRBV9 and TRBJ1-3, with 12 nucleotides matching TRBD1. V dropped 2 bases and J dropped 4; count of bases not matched to a gene: 4. The CDR3 is made up of 16 amino acids. The germline V gene has CDR1 SGDLS and CDR2 YYNGEE. CDR3 DNA: TGTGCCAGCAGCGTGGGACAGGGGGCGCGAGGAAACACCATATATTTT. Amino acid sequence: CASSVGQGARGNTIYF.

The chain has TRBV25-1 and TRBJ1-2; a possible D gene is TRBD1 (6 bases). CDR1 is MGHDK and CDR2 is SYGVNS in the germline V gene. This CDR3 comprises 16 residues. Deletions cut 4 bases from V and 5 bases from J, with 20 bases between. The CDR3 bases are TGTGCCAGCAGTGCTCCGGAAAGAGGGGGTCTATATGGCTACACCTTC. Amino acids: CASSAPERGGLYGYTF.

As DNA, the CDR3 is TGTGCCAGCAGCACCGGACAGGGAGTAAGTCAGCCCCAGCATTTT. As protein: CASSTGQGVSQPQHF. The chain employs TRBV28 and TRBJ1-5; 8 bases fit TRBD1. V dropped 6 bases and J dropped 6; count of bases not matched to a gene: 10. The CDR3 covers 15 residues. Germline V gene data show CDR1 as MDHEN and CDR2 as SYDVKM. Full variable domain (rest looked up from reference TRBV28 and TRBJ1-5): DVKVTQSSRYLVKRTGEKVFLECVQDMDHENMFWYRQDPGLGLRLIYFSYDVKMKEKGDIPEGYSVSREKKERFSLILESASTNQTSMYLCASSTGQGVSQPQHFGDGTRLSIL.

The chain uses TRBV27 and TRBJ1-5; D is possibly TRBD1 (6 bases). The CDR3 runs to 14 residues. Germline CDR1 is MNHEY and CDR2 is SMNVEV (reference sequence). V lost 6 bases, J lost 3 bases, and 12 bases lay in between. CDR3: CASSPRQANQPQHF. The CDR3 DNA is TGTGCCAGCAGCCCCAGACAGGCCAATCAGCCCCAGCATTTT.

V and J are TRBV19 and TRBJ1-5, with 7 positions matching TRBD1. V shed 3 bases, J shed 7 bases, and the junction held 6 bases outside the gene matches. CDR1 and CDR2 (germline): LNHDA, SQIVND (reference sequence). The CDR3 sequence is 14 residues long. The CDR3 loop reads CASSIFQGGQPQHF. For the CDR3, the DNA is TGTGCCAGTAGTATCTTCCAGGGGGGACAGCCCCAGCATTTT.

The gene calls are TRBV6-4 and TRBJ2-1, with 11 positions matching TRBD2. This CDR3 spans 15 amino acids. Germline CDR1 MRHNA, CDR2 SNTAGT. The trim removed 2 bases at V and 8 bases at J, leaving 5 bases unmatched. CDR3 sequence reads: CASSDVAGGFDEQFF. Here the CDR3 DNA reads TGTGCCAGCAGTGACGTAGCGGGAGGGTTTGATGAGCAGTTCTTC.

The chain couples TRBV4-2 to TRBJ1-1, with 11 bases fitting TRBD1. CDR1 and CDR2 (germline): LGHNA, YNFKEQ. CDR3 length: 16 residues. The ends lost 3 bases at V and 4 bases at J; junction bases unmatched: 7. The CDR3 sequence: CASSQDSGTGGTEAFF. The CDR3 DNA reads TGTGCCAGCAGCCAGGACTCCGGGACAGGGGGCACTGAAGCTTTCTTT.

This chain uses TRBV30 with TRBJ2-1; 8 nucleotides match TRBD1. This CDR3 region has 13 residues. Trimming at V came to 5 bases and at J to 1 base, leaving 1 base not matched to a gene. CDR1 and CDR2 from the germline V gene are GTSNPN and SVGIG (reference sequence). The CDR3 DNA follows: TGTGCCTGGGGACAGGGTTCCTACAATGAGCAGTTCTTC. This sequence encodes CAWGQGSYNEQFF.

The V gene is TRBV7-3, the J gene TRBJ1-5; no firm D call. The CDR3 extends over 16 amino acids. CDR1 SGHTA and CDR2 FQGTGA come from the germline V gene. V shed 5 bases and J shed 0 bases, with 14 bases lying between them. CDR3: CASSPLSQDSNQPQHF. Written as DNA, the CDR3 is TGTGCCAGCAGCCCCCTATCGCAGGATAGCAATCAGCCCCAGCATTTT.

J is TRBJ2-1 and V is TRBV5-4; D is possibly TRBD2 (5 bases). CDR1 and CDR2 from the germline V gene are SGHNT and YYREEE (reference sequence). The CDR3 is made up of 14 amino acids. V was pared by 2 bases and J by 1 base, with 7 bases between. CDR3 DNA sequence: TGTGCCAGCAGCTTAAGGACTTCCTACAATGAGCAGTTCTTC. Translated, it gives CASSLRTSYNEQFF.

For this clone: One end of the junction is discordant with germline, which a read error may explain. The same CDR3 also results from other DNA sequences found in this sample. V gene TRBV7-9 combines with J gene TRBJ2-1; D call uncertain. The CDR3 length is 11 residues. CDR1 and CDR2 from the germline V gene are SEHNR and FQNEAQ (reference sequence). Written as DNA, the CDR3 is TGTGCCAGCAGCTCCGACAATGAGCAGTTCTTC. Its translation: CASSSDNEQFF.

The chain joins TRBV4-3 to TRBJ2-1; 9 bases fit TRBD2. The germline V gene has CDR1 LGHNA and CDR2 YSLEER. This CDR3 has 15 amino acids. V shed 2 bases and J 4 bases; nucleotides not matched to a gene: 3. CDR3 DNA: TGCGCCAGCAGCCAAAGGGCGGGAGGGTACAATGAGCAGTTCTTC. This encodes CASSQRAGGYNEQFF.

The gene calls are TRBV27 and TRBJ2-1; 10 nucleotides agree with TRBD2. J lost 3 bases, V lost 6 bases, and 5 bases had no gene match. The length of the CDR3 is 15 residues. Germline CDR1 is MNHEY and CDR2 is SMNVEV (reference sequence). As DNA, the CDR3 is TGTGCCAGCAGCGAAGGACTAGCGGTCTACAATGAGCAGTTCTTC. Its protein product is CASSEGLAVYNEQFF.

The chain has TRBV7-8 and TRBJ2-1, with 7 bases aligning to TRBD1. J gave up 8 bases and V 7 bases, and 17 bases lay outside the gene matches. Germline V lookup: CDR1 SGHVS, CDR2 FQNEAQ. This CDR3 is 16 amino acids long. CDR3 nucleotide sequence: TGTGCCAGCACCCTGACTCTGACAGGGCCACTCGATGAGCAGTTCTTC. It yields the protein CASTLTLTGPLDEQFF.

The rearrangement links TRBV4-2 to TRBJ2-1; possible D gene TRBD2, 5 bases. The V gene's germline CDR1 is LGHNA and CDR2 YNFKEQ. Trimming pared 1 base from V and 5 bases from J, leaving 15 bases between. CDR3 length equals 16 residues. CDR3 DNA: TGTGCCAGCAGCCAAGCCCGACTATTAGATAACAATGAGCAGTTCTTC. The encoded protein is CASSQARLLDNNEQFF.

The chain has TRBV10-3 and TRBJ2-3; possibly TRBD1 for D (6 bases). Germline V gene sequence: CDR1 ENHRY, CDR2 SYGVKD. The germline V and J ends were trimmed by 1 base and 3 bases, with 11 bases remaining between them. This CDR3 has 15 residues. CDR3 region: CAISEYLDRTDTQYF. The CDR3 coding sequence is TGTGCCATCAGTGAGTACCTTGACAGGACAGATACGCAGTATTTT.